A selection of T cell receptor beta chains follows, all from one sample in a study of OX40 agonist ivuxolimab in advanced cancers. Profiling relied on immunoSEQ multiplex PCR, and the TCRdb table lists in-frame clones only, not all of them. This sample has tens of thousands of clones, with 85% to 90% found just once. The source was CD4+ or CD8+ T cells sorted from blood, collected in a trial of the OX40 agonist ivuxolimab. The receptor source for this set is an adult with an advanced solid tumor such as melanoma, head and neck, liver or kidney cancer. The CDR3 runs from the conserved cysteine through the conserved F or W. The order of the fields is CDR3 DNA, CDR3 protein, J gene, clone size, D gene, V gene. A D gene is named only where the DNA matches it firmly. Clone size is shown for a subset of rows, as once, few, many or a class of expanded clone.

CDR3 DNA: TGCAGCGTTGAAGTTACATACGGGGAGCAGTACTTC
CDR3 protein: CSVEVTYGEQYF
J gene: TRBJ2-7
clone size: -
D gene: -
V gene: TRBV29-1

CDR3 DNA: TGTGCCAGCAGTCGTTACGACGCCTCTGGAAACACCATATATTTT
CDR3 protein: CASSRYDASGNTIYF
J gene: TRBJ1-3
clone size: -
D gene: -
V gene: TRBV7-9

CDR3 DNA: TGTGCCAGCAGCCCCGGACAGGGGGTTGTAGAGACCCAGTACTTC
CDR3 protein: CASSPGQGVVETQYF
J gene: TRBJ2-5
clone size: -
D gene: TRBD1
V gene: TRBV27

CDR3 DNA: TGTGCCAGCAGTTACGACCAGGGGGGGCTGAACACTGAAGCTTTCTTT
CDR3 protein: CASSYDQGGLNTEAFF
J gene: TRBJ1-1
clone size: -
D gene: TRBD1
V gene: TRBV6-5

CDR3 DNA: TGTGCCAGCAGCTTAGGGCCCCGAGAGGGGGATGGCTACACCTTC
CDR3 protein: CASSLGPREGDGYTF
J gene: TRBJ1-2
clone size: -
D gene: -
V gene: TRBV13

CDR3 DNA: TGCGCCAGCAGCCAAGATCAAGGGACAGGGGGGGCCGGGGAGCTGTTTTTT
CDR3 protein: CASSQDQGTGGAGELFF
J gene: TRBJ2-2
clone size: -
D gene: TRBD1
V gene: TRBV4-3

CDR3 DNA: TGCGCCAGCAGTGAGAGGCAAGAGACCCAGTACTTC
CDR3 protein: CASSERQETQYF
J gene: TRBJ2-5
clone size: -
D gene: -
V gene: TRBV5-1

CDR3 DNA: TGTGCCAGCAAGGGCAGGGGGAGGTATGGCTACACCTTC
CDR3 protein: CASKGRGRYGYTF
J gene: TRBJ1-2
clone size: medium-sized
D gene: TRBD1
V gene: TRBV6-5

CDR3 DNA: TGTGCCAGCAGCCCGAACCGGGTGGATGAGCAGTTCTTC
CDR3 protein: CASSPNRVDEQFF
J gene: TRBJ2-1
clone size: once
D gene: -
V gene: TRBV13

CDR3 DNA: TGTGCCAGCAGCGCCGGGACTAGCGGTAACCTACAAGAGACCCAGTACTTC
CDR3 protein: CASSAGTSGNLQETQYF
J gene: TRBJ2-5
clone size: few
D gene: TRBD2
V gene: TRBV9

CDR3 DNA: TGTGCCAGCTCACCGGACTCGACAGCAAACACTGAAGCTTTCTTT
CDR3 protein: CASSPDSTANTEAFF
J gene: TRBJ1-1
clone size: -
D gene: -
V gene: TRBV18

CDR3 DNA: TGTGCCAGCAGCTATTTAGCGGGGGGGACCGGGGAGCTGTTTTTT
CDR3 protein: CASSYLAGGTGELFF
J gene: TRBJ2-2
clone size: -
D gene: TRBD2
V gene: TRBV7-2

CDR3 DNA: TGTGCCAGCAGCTTTCAAGCTTTCTTT
CDR3 protein: CASSFQAFF
J gene: TRBJ1-1
clone size: -
D gene: -
V gene: TRBV7-3

CDR3 DNA: TGTGCCAGCAGCTTGGCAGGGTTAAGCGAGCAGTACTTC
CDR3 protein: CASSLAGLSEQYF
J gene: TRBJ2-7
clone size: few
D gene: -
V gene: TRBV5-4

CDR3 DNA: TGTGCCATGAGGCGGGAGGTTACAGATACGCAGTATTTT
CDR3 protein: CAMRREVTDTQYF
J gene: TRBJ2-3
clone size: once
D gene: TRBD2
V gene: TRBV10-3

CDR3 DNA: TGCAGTGCCCTCAGCAACAGGGTGGCTTTCTTT
CDR3 protein: CSALSNRVAFF
J gene: TRBJ1-1
clone size: few
D gene: -
V gene: TRBV20-1

CDR3 DNA: TGTGCCAGCAGCTTGCAACGGGGCTCCTACGAGCAGTACTTC
CDR3 protein: CASSLQRGSYEQYF
J gene: TRBJ2-7
clone size: -
D gene: -
V gene: TRBV5-4

CDR3 DNA: TGCGCCAGCAGCCCTATGGGGAGTGGACCAAACACTGAAGCTTTCTTT
CDR3 protein: CASSPMGSGPNTEAFF
J gene: TRBJ1-1
clone size: -
D gene: -
V gene: TRBV5-1

CDR3 DNA: TGTGCCAGCAAACGGACGGCCGGGGGGGAGCTGTTTTTT
CDR3 protein: CASKRTAGGELFF
J gene: TRBJ2-2
clone size: -
D gene: -
V gene: TRBV2

CDR3 DNA: TGTGCCAGCAGCTTGAACGCGGGAGCAGCAGATACGCAGTATTTT
CDR3 protein: CASSLNAGAADTQYF
J gene: TRBJ2-3
clone size: -
D gene: TRBD2
V gene: TRBV5-4

CDR3 DNA: TGCGCCAGCAGCTTCACAGGGGGAAGAGAGACCCAGTACTTC
CDR3 protein: CASSFTGGRETQYF
J gene: TRBJ2-5
clone size: -
D gene: TRBD1
V gene: TRBV5-1

CDR3 DNA: TGCGCCAGCAGGGGGGGCGTCCGAGCGGGCACAGATACGCAGTATTTT
CDR3 protein: CASRGGVRAGTDTQYF
J gene: TRBJ2-3
clone size: -
D gene: -
V gene: TRBV5-1

CDR3 DNA: TGTGCCAGTAGTATAGGCGGGAGGGCGGGAGAGCAGTACTTC
CDR3 protein: CASSIGGRAGEQYF
J gene: TRBJ2-7
clone size: -
D gene: TRBD2
V gene: TRBV19

CDR3 DNA: TGTGCAGCGGACAGGGGGCCCCTCGCGGAGCTGTTTTTT
CDR3 protein: CAADRGPLAELFF
J gene: TRBJ2-2
clone size: -
D gene: TRBD1
V gene: TRBV7-9

CDR3 DNA: TGTGCCAGCACCAAAAGCGGGAGGCAAGAGACCCAGTACTTC
CDR3 protein: CASTKSGRQETQYF
J gene: TRBJ2-5
clone size: -
D gene: TRBD2
V gene: TRBV6-5

CDR3 DNA: TGTGCCAGCAGCAACCTAGCGGGTGCGAACACCGGGGAGCTGTTTTTT
CDR3 protein: CASSNLAGANTGELFF
J gene: TRBJ2-2
clone size: once
D gene: TRBD2
V gene: TRBV7-2